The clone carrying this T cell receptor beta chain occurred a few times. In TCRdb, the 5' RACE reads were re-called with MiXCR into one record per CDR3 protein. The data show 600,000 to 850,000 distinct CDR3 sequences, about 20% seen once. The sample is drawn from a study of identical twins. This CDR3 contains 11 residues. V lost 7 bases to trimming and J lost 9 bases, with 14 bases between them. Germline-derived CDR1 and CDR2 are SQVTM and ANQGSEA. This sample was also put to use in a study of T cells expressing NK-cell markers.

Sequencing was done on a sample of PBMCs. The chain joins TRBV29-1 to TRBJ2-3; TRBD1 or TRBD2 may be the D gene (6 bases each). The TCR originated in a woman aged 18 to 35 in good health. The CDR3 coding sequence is TGCAGCGGGGGGGCCCTTTCGACGCAGTATTTT. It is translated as CSGGALSTQYF.